A single T cell receptor beta chain is shown here with its context. This clone's antigen is unknown. No quality values exist for individual bases; no much larger clone is one base distant. Library creation used PCR. DNA from cultured CD4+ T cells underwent TCR sequencing with the Oncomine TCR Beta short-read assay at the Johns Hopkins FTIC core. The QIAamp micro DNA kit was used to extract genomic DNA from the cultured CD4+ T cells. Oncomine TCR Beta libraries from cultured CD4+ T cells were pooled using unique dual indexes and sequenced on an Illumina iSeq 100. The source study handled its data this way. Non-productive sequences were removed, and CDR3s that did not start with C, did not end with F or W, or were shorter than 7 amino acids were discarded. Antigen-specific clonotypes were identified using the MANAFEST web application through comparison of peptide-stimulated wells with reference and other culture wells. Positive clones required FDR below 0.05, an odds ratio above 5, and productive frequency above 0.1% in at least two of three replicate wells. A clonotype was classed as cross-reactive if the clonotype showed significant expansion both in SARS-CoV-2 spike wells and in at least one common cold coronavirus spike condition. CDR3 homology was assessed with Levenshtein distances (stringdist) and unrooted phylogenetic trees (ape) in R version 3.6.1. Using fastp at Q25 and MiXCR, TCRdb reprocessed the public reads and kept productive beta chains. For every CDR3 protein sequence, its rows merge into one entry that carries the most common genes and DNA. TCRdb, not the authors, supplied the V and J calls. For this sample the table gives just under 8,500 distinct CDR3 sequences, of which about 59% were detected only once. 18% of the sample rests with the top ten.

The record originates from a study of vaccination and CD4 T cells after COVID-19 (dated by TCRdb to between 2021 and 2024). In the study overall: SARS-CoV-2 positivity had been established in the convalescent patients by nasal swab PCR, and mild disease was recorded in several of these patients and severe disease in one. Participants got two doses of the Pfizer-BioNTech BNT162b2 vaccine (n=8) or two doses of the Moderna mRNA-1273 vaccine (n=2). The spike-specific CD4+ TCR repertoire was compared before and after mRNA vaccination in about nine COVID-19 convalescent patients and 4 infection-naive healthy vaccine recipients. The cultures were stimulated with overlapping spike peptide pools from SARS-CoV-2 and from the common cold coronaviruses HCoV-NL63, HCoV-OC43 and HCoV-229E. In control cultures, a CEFX viral epitope pool was used as positive control, an HIV-1 Nef peptide pool was used as negative control, or no peptide was added. Post-COVID blood samples were collected from convalescent patients a median of around 100 days after diagnosis, with a range of roughly 30 to 170 days. The convalescent cohort comprised six males and four females, including two Hispanic individuals, seven Caucasians, two Asians and one multiracial person. Post-vaccine blood samples were obtained a median of approximately 74 days after the second vaccine dose, with a range of roughly 14 to 241 days. Broader findings and caveats from the paper: In convalescent patients, a median roughly 87% of post-vaccine SARS-CoV-2-reactive clones were detected only after vaccination, suggesting vaccine-specific priming. The number of convalescent patients in the study was relatively small, and the study did not examine early timepoints following natural infection. The median count of SARS-CoV-2-reactive clonotypes went up from 20 to 25 after infection to some 38 after vaccination, although the change was not significant. Of the vaccine-specific clones in convalescent patients, 304 of 307, or nearly all, reacted only to SARS-CoV-2 spike and did not cross-react with common cold coronaviruses.

The treatment or condition label corresponds to: roughly 11-day PBMC culture with coronavirus spike peptide pools or control peptides (ViraFEST assay). The ViraFEST assay was used in the study, in which antigen-specific T cells were expanded with peptide pools and expanded clonotypes were subsequently identified by TCR sequencing. The convalescent patients' positive SARS-CoV-2 PCR tests fell between March and December 2020, which was before the Alpha, Beta and Delta variants emerged in the United States. PBMCs were cultured at roughly 1.8 million per well in IMDM supplemented with about 5% human AB serum and 9.5 to 10 IU/ml IL-2, with around 10 ug/ml peptide pools added. Half of the culture medium was replaced with fresh IL-2-containing medium on days 3 and 7. After 10 days of culture, CD4+ T cells were isolated by negative selection using the EasySep CD4+ T cell isolation kit. Ficoll-Paque Plus gradient centrifugation was used to isolate PBMCs from whole blood, and the isolated PBMCs were then either used fresh or cryopreserved at -140C. Each culture condition was generally run in triplicate wells.

V loses 5 bases of germline sequence and J loses 0 bases, and the interval between the two ends is 8 bases. CDR3 length: 14 amino acids, cysteine to phenylalanine. Just CDR3 DNA is preserved here, 42 bases in frame from base 1. Sequences SEHNR (CDR1) and FQNEAQ (CDR2) are obtained from the germline V gene (reference sequence). Material for sequencing was CD4+ T cells from blood, cultured in vitro. The rearranged chain carries TRBV7-9 and TRBJ1-3, with an unclear D gene assignment. This TCR came from a human donor who had recovered from COVID-19. The nucleotides are TGTGCCAGCAGCCCATTGGGCTCTGGAAACACCATATATTTT. Its product reads: CASSPLGSGNTIYF.